This entry describes one T cell receptor beta chain. Its target is not known. CDR3 length equals 16 residues. Germline V gene sequence: CDR1 DFQATT, CDR2 SNEGSKA (reference sequence). The V end was cut by 1 base, the J end by 2 bases, with 17 bases between. Attachment of unique molecular identifiers to individual cDNA molecules was performed. TCRdb ran MiXCR on the 5' RACE reads and lists one entry per CDR3 protein. The sample records some 75,000 distinct CDR3 sequences, roughly an eighth being singletons. This record belongs to a study of early T cells in non-severe SARS-CoV-2 infection. Whole-study findings and limits: Private and CD4 specificities were missed by VDJdb matching, which favored anti-spike CD8 responses.

The chain recombines TRBV20-1 with TRBJ1-2, with D unresolved. Sample: whole blood. The clonotype was recovered from an adult who was a healthcare worker with PCR-confirmed SARS-CoV-2 infection or an uninfected control (not recorded which). The CDR3, as DNA: TGCAGTGCTAGAGTACAGCAGGCGGAGTACAACTATGGCTACACCTTC. This encodes CSARVQQAEYNYGYTF.